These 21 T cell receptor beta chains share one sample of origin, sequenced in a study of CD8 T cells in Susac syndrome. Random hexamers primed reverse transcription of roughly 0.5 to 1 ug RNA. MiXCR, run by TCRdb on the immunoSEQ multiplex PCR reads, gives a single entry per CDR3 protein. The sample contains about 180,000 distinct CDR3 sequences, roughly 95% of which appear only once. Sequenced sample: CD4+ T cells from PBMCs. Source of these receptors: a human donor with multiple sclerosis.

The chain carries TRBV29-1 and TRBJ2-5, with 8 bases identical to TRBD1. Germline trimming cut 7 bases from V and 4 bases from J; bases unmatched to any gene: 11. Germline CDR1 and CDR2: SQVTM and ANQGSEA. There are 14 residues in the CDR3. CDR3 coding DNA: TGCAGCGCCAGGACAGGGTTCGGGCGAGAGACCCAGTACTTC. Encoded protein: CSARTGFGRETQYF.

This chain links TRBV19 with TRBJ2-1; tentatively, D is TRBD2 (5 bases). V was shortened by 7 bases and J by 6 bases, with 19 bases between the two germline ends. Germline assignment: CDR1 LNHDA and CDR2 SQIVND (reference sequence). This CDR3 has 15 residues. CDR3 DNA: TGTGCCAGTACCACCTATGGTCGGGGATTCAATGAGCAGTTCTTC. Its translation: CASTTYGRGFNEQFF. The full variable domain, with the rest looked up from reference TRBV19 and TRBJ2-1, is DGGITQSPKYLFRKEGQNVTLSCEQNLNHDAMYWYRQDPGQGLRLIYYSQIVNDFQKGDIAEGYSVSREKKESFPLTVTSAQKNPTAFYLCASTTYGRGFNEQFFGPGTRLTVL.

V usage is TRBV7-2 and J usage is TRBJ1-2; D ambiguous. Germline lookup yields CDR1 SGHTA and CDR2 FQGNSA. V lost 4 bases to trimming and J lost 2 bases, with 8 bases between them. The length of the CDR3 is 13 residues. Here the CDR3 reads CASSSQPNYGYTF. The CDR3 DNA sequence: TGTGCCAGCAGCTCGCAGCCGAACTATGGCTACACCTTC.

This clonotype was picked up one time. The CDR3 loop reads CSASRDPYEQYF. CDR3 DNA sequence: TGCAGTGCTAGTAGGGACCCCTACGAGCAGTACTTC. The V and J genes are TRBV20-1 and TRBJ2-7; D may be TRBD1 or TRBD2 (5 bases each). From germline, CDR1 is DFQATT and CDR2 SNEGSKA (reference sequence). The CDR3 spans 12 residues. Trimming removed 3 bases from V and 2 bases from J, with 8 bases in between.

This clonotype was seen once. CDR3 amino acids: CASSPLTGHNEQFF. DNA for the CDR3: TGTGCCAGCAGCCCCCTAACAGGGCACAATGAGCAGTTCTTC. V gene TRBV3-1 combines with J gene TRBJ2-1, with D possibly TRBD1 on 6 matching bases. In germline, CDR1 is LGHDT, CDR2 YNNKEL (reference sequence). CDR3 length: 14 amino acids. The V end was cut by 4 bases, the J end by 5 bases, with 12 bases between.

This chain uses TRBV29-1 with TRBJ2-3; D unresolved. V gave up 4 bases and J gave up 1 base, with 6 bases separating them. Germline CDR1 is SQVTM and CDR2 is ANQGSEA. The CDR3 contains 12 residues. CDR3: CSVVSGTDTQYF. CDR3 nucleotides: TGCAGCGTTGTGAGCGGCACAGATACGCAGTATTTT.

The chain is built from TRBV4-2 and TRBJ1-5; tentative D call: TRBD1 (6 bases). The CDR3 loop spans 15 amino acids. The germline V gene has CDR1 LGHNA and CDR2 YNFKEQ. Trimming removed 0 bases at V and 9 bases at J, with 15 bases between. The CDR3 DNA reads TGTGCCAGCAGCCAAGAACGACAGGTAGAGTGGCCCCAGCATTTT. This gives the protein CASSQERQVEWPQHF.

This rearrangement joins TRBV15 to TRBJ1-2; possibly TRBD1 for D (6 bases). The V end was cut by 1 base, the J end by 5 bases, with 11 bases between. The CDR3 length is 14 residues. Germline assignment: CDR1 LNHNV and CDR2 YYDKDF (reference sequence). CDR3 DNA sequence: TGTGCCACCAGCAGAGTAGGACAGCTGTATGGCTACACCTTC. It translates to CATSRVGQLYGYTF.

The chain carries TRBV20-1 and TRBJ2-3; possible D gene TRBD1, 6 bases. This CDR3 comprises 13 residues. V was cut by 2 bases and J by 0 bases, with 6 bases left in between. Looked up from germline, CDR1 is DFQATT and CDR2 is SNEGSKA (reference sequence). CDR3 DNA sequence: TGCAGTGCTAGACAGGGGAGCACAGATACGCAGTATTTT. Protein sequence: CSARQGSTDTQYF.

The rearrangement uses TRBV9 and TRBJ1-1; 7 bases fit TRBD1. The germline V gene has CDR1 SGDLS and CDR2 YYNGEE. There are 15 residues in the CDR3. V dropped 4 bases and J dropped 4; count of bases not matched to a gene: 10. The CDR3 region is CASSFGQDVGTEAFF. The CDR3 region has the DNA TGTGCCAGCAGCTTCGGACAGGACGTTGGCACTGAAGCTTTCTTT.

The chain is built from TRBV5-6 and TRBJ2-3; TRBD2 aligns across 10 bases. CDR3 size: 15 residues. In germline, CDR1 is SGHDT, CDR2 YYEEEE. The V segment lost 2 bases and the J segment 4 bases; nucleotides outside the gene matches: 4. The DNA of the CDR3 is TGTGCCAGCAGCTTCGGGCTAGCGGGGGCAGATACGCAGTATTTT. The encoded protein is CASSFGLAGADTQYF.

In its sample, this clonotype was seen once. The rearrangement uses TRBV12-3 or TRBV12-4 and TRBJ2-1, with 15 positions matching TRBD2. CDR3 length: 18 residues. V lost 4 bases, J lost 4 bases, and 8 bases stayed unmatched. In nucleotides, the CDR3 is TGTGCCAGCAGTTCCCTTGGGACTAGCGGGGGGATATACAATGAGCAGTTCTTC. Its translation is CASSSLGTSGGIYNEQFF.

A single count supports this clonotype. The DNA for the CDR3 is TGCAGTGCTAGGGGACAGGGGAGGAAGTACAATGAGCAGTTCTTC. It codes for CSARGQGRKYNEQFF. The J gene is TRBJ2-1, the V gene TRBV20-1; 10 bases map to TRBD1. The germline gives CDR1 DFQATT, CDR2 SNEGSKA (reference sequence). This CDR3 is built from 15 residues. V gave up 3 bases and J gave up 4 bases; unmatched junction bases: 6.

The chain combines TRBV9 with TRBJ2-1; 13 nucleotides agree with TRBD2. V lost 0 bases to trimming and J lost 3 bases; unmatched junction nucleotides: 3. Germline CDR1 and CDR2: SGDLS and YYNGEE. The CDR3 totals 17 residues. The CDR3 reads CASSVVGLAGIYNEQFF. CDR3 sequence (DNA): TGTGCCAGCAGCGTAGTGGGACTAGCGGGGATCTACAATGAGCAGTTCTTC.

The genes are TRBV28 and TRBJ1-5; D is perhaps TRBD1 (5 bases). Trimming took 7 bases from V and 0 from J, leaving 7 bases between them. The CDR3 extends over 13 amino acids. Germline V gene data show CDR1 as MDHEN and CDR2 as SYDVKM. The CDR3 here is CASMGGSNQPQHF. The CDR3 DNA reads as TGTGCCAGCATGGGGGGTAGCAATCAGCCCCAGCATTTT.

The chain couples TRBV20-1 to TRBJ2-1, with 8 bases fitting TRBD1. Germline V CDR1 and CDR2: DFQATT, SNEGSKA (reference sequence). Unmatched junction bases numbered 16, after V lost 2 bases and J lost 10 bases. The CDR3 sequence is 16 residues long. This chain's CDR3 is CSARSTTGEFGIEQFF. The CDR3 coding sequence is TGCAGTGCTAGATCCACGACAGGGGAGTTTGGGATAGAGCAGTTCTTC.

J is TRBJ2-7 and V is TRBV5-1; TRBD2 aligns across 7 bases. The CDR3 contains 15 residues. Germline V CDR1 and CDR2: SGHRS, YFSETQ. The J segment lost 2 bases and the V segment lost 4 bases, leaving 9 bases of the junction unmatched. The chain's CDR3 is CASSLVAGDAYEQYF. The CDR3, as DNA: TGCGCCAGCAGCCTCGTAGCGGGTGACGCCTACGAGCAGTACTTC.

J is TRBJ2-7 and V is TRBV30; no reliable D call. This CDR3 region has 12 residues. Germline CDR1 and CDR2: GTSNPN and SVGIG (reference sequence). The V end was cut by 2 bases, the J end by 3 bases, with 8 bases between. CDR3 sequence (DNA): TGTGCCTGGAGTCCGGCGATCTACGAGCAGTACTTC. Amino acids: CAWSPAIYEQYF.

The CDR3 reads CASSAPSSGGTYEQYF. The CDR3 DNA is TGTGCCAGCAGCGCACCCTCTAGCGGGGGAACCTACGAGCAGTACTTC. The chain recombines TRBV27 with TRBJ2-7; 10 nucleotides line up with TRBD2. CDR3 length: 16 amino acids. The J segment lost 2 bases and the V segment lost 6 bases, leaving 10 bases of the junction unmatched. CDR1 MNHEY and CDR2 SMNVEV come from the germline V gene (reference sequence).

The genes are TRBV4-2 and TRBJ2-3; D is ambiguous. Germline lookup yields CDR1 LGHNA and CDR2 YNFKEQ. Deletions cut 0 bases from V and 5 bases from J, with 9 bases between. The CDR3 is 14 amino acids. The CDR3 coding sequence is TGTGCCAGCAGCCAAGAAAGTAGTGGAGATACGCAGTATTTT. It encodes CASSQESSGDTQYF.

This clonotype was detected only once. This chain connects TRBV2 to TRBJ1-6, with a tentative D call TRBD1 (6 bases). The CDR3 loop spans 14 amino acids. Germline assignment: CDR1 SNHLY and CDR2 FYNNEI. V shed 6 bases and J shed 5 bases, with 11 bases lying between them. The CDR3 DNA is TGTGCCAGCAGGGGGGCATGGGATAATTCACCCCTCCACTTT. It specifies CASRGAWDNSPLHF.